Each of the 22 T cell receptor beta chains below was sequenced from the same sample in a study of blood T cell repertoires in COVID-19. The data were produced by immunoSEQ multiplex PCR, yet TCRdb's version contains in-frame clones alone and is incomplete. The table lists some 230,000 clones, about 88% of them singletons. Sequencing was performed on peripheral blood. The receptors were sampled from a man aged 50-59 years who had recovered from COVID-19.

This sequence joins TRBV6-1 and TRBJ2-7, with 10 bases fitting TRBD1. CDR1 and CDR2 from the germline V gene are MNHNS and SASEGT. The CDR3 is 15 amino acids. Losses at the gene ends were 1 base for V and 9 bases for J; bases not matched to a gene: 9. CDR3 sequence (DNA): TGTGCCAGCAGTGAAGGGACAGGGGGTTATCAAGGGCAGTACTTC. This encodes CASSEGTGGYQGQYF.

The rearrangement joins TRBV6-6 to TRBJ2-7; 8 nucleotides agree with TRBD2. This CDR3 spans 13 amino acids. CDR1 and CDR2 (germline): MNHNY, SVGAGI (reference sequence). The ends lost 8 bases at V and 3 bases at J; junction bases unmatched: 6. The CDR3 is CASGWLAGYEQYF. In DNA, the CDR3 is TGTGCCAGCGGGTGGCTAGCGGGCTACGAGCAGTACTTC.

The chain employs TRBV6-4 and TRBJ1-5; D gene ambiguous. Germline CDR1 reads MRHNA; CDR2 reads SNTAGT. The V end lost 4 bases, the J end lost 3 bases, and 10 bases lay between the germline ends. The CDR3 totals 14 residues. Here the CDR3 reads CASSGRRFNQPQHF. The CDR3 coding sequence is TGTGCCAGCAGTGGACGGAGGTTCAATCAGCCCCAGCATTTT.

V usage is TRBV11-2 and J usage is TRBJ2-5; a possible D gene is TRBD2 (5 bases). Trimming removed 7 bases from V and 0 bases from J, with 9 bases in between. This CDR3 has 13 amino acids. Germline CDR1 is SGHAT and CDR2 is FQNNGV. This CDR3 reads CASISGYQETQYF. DNA for the CDR3: TGTGCCAGCATATCGGGGTACCAAGAGACCCAGTACTTC.

This clone showed up just once. V is TRBV5-6 and J is TRBJ2-7, with 10 bases that match TRBD1. CDR3 length: 15 amino acids. The germline CDR1 and CDR2 sequences are SGHDT and YYEEEE. Trimming at V came to 2 bases and at J to 4 bases, leaving 6 bases not matched to a gene. This chain's CDR3 is CASSLWGQGFYEQYF. Written as DNA, the CDR3 is TGTGCCAGCAGCTTATGGGGACAGGGGTTTTACGAGCAGTACTTC.

The chain combines TRBV5-1 with TRBJ2-1; 14 positions match TRBD2. Per the germline V gene, CDR1 is SGHRS and CDR2 is YFSETQ. This CDR3 is 18 amino acids long. With V trimmed by 5 bases and J by 2 bases, 9 bases remained unmatched. Written as DNA, the CDR3 is TGCGCCAGCAGGTCCGGGACTAGCGGGAGTCGGACCTACAATGAGCAGTTCTTC. This encodes CASRSGTSGSRTYNEQFF.

This chain's CDR3 is CASSSRLSGSAEQYF. The CDR3 bases are TGTGCCAGCAGCTCCCGTCTTAGCGGGAGTGCCGAGCAGTACTTC. The V call is TRBV5-8, the J call TRBJ2-7, with 9 bases aligning to TRBD2. In germline, CDR1 is SGHTS, CDR2 YDEGEE. There are 15 residues in the CDR3. Trimming removed 3 bases from V and 6 bases from J; junction bases left unmatched: 10. The full variable domain, its missing parts supplied by reference TRBV5-8 and TRBJ2-7, is EAGVTQSPTHLIKTRGQQATLRCSPISGHTSVYWYQQALGLGLQFLLWYDEGEERNRGNFPPRFSGRQFPNYSSELNVNALELEDSALYLCASSSRLSGSAEQYFGPGTRLTVT.

The V and J genes are TRBV9 and TRBJ2-5, with 12 bases matching TRBD2. In germline, CDR1 is SGDLS, CDR2 YYNGEE. The trim removed 3 bases at V and 4 bases at J, leaving 4 bases unmatched. The CDR3 extends over 15 amino acids. The CDR3 loop is CASSGGLAGGETQYF. In DNA, the CDR3 is TGTGCCAGCAGCGGGGGACTAGCGGGTGGAGAGACCCAGTACTTC.

This clone appeared once. The chain links TRBV29-1 to TRBJ2-1; D possibly corresponds to TRBD1 (5 bases). The CDR3 totals 11 residues. The germline V gene has CDR1 SQVTM and CDR2 ANQGSEA. The V end was cut by 3 bases, the J end by 8 bases, with 8 bases between. CDR3 sequence: CSVDPGHEQFF. In DNA, the CDR3 is TGCAGCGTTGACCCAGGGCATGAGCAGTTCTTC.

The genes are TRBV4-1 and TRBJ2-1; TRBD1 matches 7 bases. V was pared by 4 bases and J by 7 bases, with 16 bases of the junction left unmatched. Germline V lookup: CDR1 MGHRA, CDR2 YSYEKL. The CDR3 contains 17 residues. The CDR3 DNA reads TGCGCCAGCAGCCCAGAACCGACAGGGAGCCTCTGGAATGAGCAGTTCTTC. Its protein is CASSPEPTGSLWNEQFF.

J is TRBJ2-1 and V is TRBV27, with D possibly TRBD2 on 5 matching bases. Germline V gene lookup returns CDR1 MNHEY and CDR2 SMNVEV (reference sequence). V dropped 7 bases and J dropped 0 bases, with 10 bases sitting between them. CDR3 length equals 14 residues. CDR3 DNA: TGTGCCAGCACAAGCGGAGGCTCCTACAATGAGCAGTTCTTC. Translation: CASTSGGSYNEQFF.

Details on this clone: Other nucleotide sequences from this sample produce the same CDR3. This sequence joins TRBV5-1 and TRBJ1-3; D may be TRBD1 (5 bases). The ends were cut back, 0 bases at V and 0 bases at J, with 10 bases in the middle. Germline V gene sequence: CDR1 SGHRS, CDR2 YFSETQ. CDR3 length: 16 residues. DNA of the CDR3: TGCGCCAGCAGCTTGGCCACAGGAAGCTCTGGAAACACCATATATTTT. This encodes CASSLATGSSGNTIYF. The full variable domain, completed using reference TRBV5-1 and TRBJ1-3, is KAGVTQTPRYLIKTRGQQVTLSCSPISGHRSVSWYQQTPGQGLQFLFEYFSETQRNKGNFPGRFSGRQFSNSRSEMNVSTLELGDSALYLCASSLATGSSGNTIYFGEGSWLTVV.

The chain couples TRBV3-1 (or the pseudogene TRBV3-2) to TRBJ2-7; 10 bases agree with TRBD2. Germline V gene sequence: CDR1 LGHDT, CDR2 YNNKEL (reference sequence). The CDR3 is made up of 19 amino acids. V gave up 0 bases and J gave up 4 bases; unmatched junction bases: 15. Here the CDR3 DNA reads TGTGCCAGCAGCCAAGATCCGCTCAAAGCGGGAGGGTCCTTATACGAGCAGTACTTC. It translates to CASSQDPLKAGGSLYEQYF.

The chain carries TRBV18 and TRBJ2-1, with D possibly being TRBD2 (6 bases). Germline V gives CDR1 KGHSH, CDR2 LQKENI. CDR3 size: 15 residues. The ends were cut back, 4 bases at V and 7 bases at J, with 17 bases in the middle. CDR3 nucleotide sequence: TGTGCCAGCTCACTCTCGACTAGTTTTTTGAATGAGCAGTTCTTC. It translates to CASSLSTSFLNEQFF.

A word on this clone: Other DNA sequences in the same sample also yield this CDR3. The J gene is TRBJ2-7, the V gene TRBV27; D uncertain. Deletions cut 4 bases from V and 1 base from J, with 2 bases between. There are 11 residues in the CDR3. Germline CDR1 MNHEY, CDR2 SMNVEV (reference sequence). CDR3 coding DNA: TGTGCCAGCAGTTCATCCTACGAGCAGTACTTC. Its translation: CASSSSYEQYF.

The chain uses TRBV7-2 and TRBJ2-7; TRBD2 agrees at 10 bases. V was pared by 0 bases and J by 9 bases, with 8 bases of the junction left unmatched. CDR3 length: 15 residues. CDR1 and CDR2 (germline): SGHTA, FQGNSA. CDR3: CASSLAAGGRIGQYF. The CDR3 DNA is TGTGCCAGCAGCTTAGCAGCGGGAGGGCGCATTGGGCAGTACTTC.

The rearrangement uses TRBV5-5 and TRBJ2-2, with D maybe TRBD1 (5 bases). Per the germline V gene, CDR1 is SGHKS and CDR2 is YYEKEE (reference sequence). V was pared by 4 bases and J by 4 bases, with 14 bases between. The CDR3 has 15 residues. In DNA, the CDR3 is TGTGCCAGCAGCCCTACCAGACAGCCCACCGGGGAGCTGTTTTTT. This gives the protein CASSPTRQPTGELFF.

The chain links TRBV30 to TRBJ2-3; TRBD2 agrees at 7 bases. Germline CDR1 reads GTSNPN; CDR2 reads SVGIG (reference sequence). V lost 2 bases, J lost 5 bases, and 22 bases stayed unmatched. This CDR3 contains 19 residues. The CDR3 sequence: CAWSLTLPTLAVVGDTQYF. CDR3 sequence (DNA): TGTGCCTGGAGTCTGACCCTGCCCACGCTAGCGGTGGTAGGAGATACGCAGTATTTT.

This rearrangement joins TRBV5-1 to TRBJ2-1; D is unresolved. The CDR3 loop spans 16 amino acids. The V and J ends lost 4 bases and 5 bases respectively, with 19 bases between them. Germline values: CDR1 SGHRS, CDR2 YFSETQ. The CDR3 DNA is TGCGCCAGCAGCGTCAGTCGGGTAAAAACAAACAATGAGCAGTTCTTC. This gives the protein CASSVSRVKTNNEQFF.

The rearrangement joins TRBV2 to TRBJ2-1; perhaps TRBD1 as D (6 bases). The CDR3 spans 13 residues. Germline V CDR1 and CDR2: SNHLY, FYNNEI. V was trimmed by 5 bases and J by 9 bases, leaving 14 bases between them. The CDR3 reads CASSPLFRGEQFF. In nucleotides, the CDR3 is TGTGCCAGCAGTCCGCTCTTCAGGGGTGAGCAGTTCTTC.

CDR3 protein: CASSIPGQLEAFF. The CDR3 nucleotides are TGTGCCAGTAGTATTCCGGGACAGCTTGAAGCTTTCTTT. This sequence joins TRBV19 and TRBJ1-1; 7 nucleotides agree with TRBD1. V shed 3 bases, J shed 7 bases, and the junction held 5 bases outside the gene matches. The CDR3 runs to 13 residues. CDR1 is LNHDA and CDR2 is SQIVND in the germline V gene (reference sequence).

The chain is built from TRBV7-2 and TRBJ1-6; 8 bases match TRBD1. Germline V gene lookup returns CDR1 SGHTA and CDR2 FQGNSA. The CDR3 is 16 residues long. The J segment lost 6 bases and the V segment lost 1 base, leaving 5 bases of the junction unmatched. The DNA of the CDR3 is TGTGCCAGCAGCTTAGGACGACAGGGGACTAATTCACCCCTCCACTTT. Translating gives CASSLGRQGTNSPLHF.